The T cell receptor beta chain under discussion was sequenced for a study of blood T cell repertoires in COVID-19. Whole-study context: Samples came from the United States, Italy and Spain, spanning acute and convalescent COVID-19. T cells, B-cell-depleted T cells, or PBMCs provided the cDNA or gDNA that served as material.

As processed by the authors: Amplification of reference gene primers was used by the study to estimate nucleated cell counts. The method was immunoSEQ multiplex PCR; TCRdb's version includes in-frame clones alone and lacks a portion of them. V and J calls and clone size come straight from that table; D and trimming were deduced from the DNA. The sample holds tens of thousands of clones, about 85% seen once. This clone was detected a few times. Per the germline V gene, CDR1 is SGHTA and CDR2 is FQGNSA. The CDR3 loop spans 14 amino acids. V was clipped by 5 bases and J by 1 base, with 9 bases between them.

Sequencing used peripheral blood. This chain uses TRBV7-2 with TRBJ1-3; D remains ambiguous. The clonotype was recovered from an elderly woman with acute or convalescent COVID-19. Written as DNA, the CDR3 is TGTGCCAGCAGCCCCATGGCTTCTGGAAACACCATATATTTT. It translates to CASSPMASGNTIYF.